The rows below give T cell receptor beta chains drawn from one sample of a study of blood T cell repertoires in COVID-19. Using immunoSEQ multiplex PCR, the repertoire was profiled, and TCRdb retains in-frame clones only, with some absent. The table has 200,000 to 300,000 clones, approximately 90% seen once; the top ten hold roughly 3.9%. Source material: peripheral blood. Every receptor here comes from a woman aged 35 to 49 with acute or convalescent COVID-19. Each CDR3 is given with its conserved first and last residue. The order of the fields is D gene, V gene, clone size, J gene, CDR3 protein, CDR3 DNA. D genes are given only for firm matches. Only part of the rows carry a size: once, few, many, or a class if the clone is expanded.

TRBD1	TRBV7-9	NA	TRBJ1-1	CASSSGGSTEAFF	TGTGCCAGCAGCTCAGGGGGGAGCACTGAAGCTTTCTTT
NA	TRBV30	NA	TRBJ2-1	CAWRSQGLRYNEQFF	TGTGCCTGGAGGAGTCAGGGACTCCGTTACAATGAGCAGTTCTTC
NA	TRBV3-1/TRBV3-2	NA	TRBJ1-4	CASSPTIAEKLFF	TGTGCCAGCAGCCCCACTATAGCGGAAAAACTGTTTTTT
TRBD2	TRBV7-8	NA	TRBJ2-4	CASSLRAGVGGNIQYF	TGTGCCAGCAGCTTACGAGCGGGGGTCGGGGGAAACATTCAGTACTTC
NA	TRBV2	NA	TRBJ1-2	CASSFRAAAFGYTF	TGTGCCAGCAGTTTTAGAGCGGCAGCCTTCGGCTACACCTTC
NA	TRBV7-9	NA	TRBJ2-1	CASSLVTLAEQFF	TGTGCCAGCAGCTTAGTGACTCTGGCGGAGCAGTTCTTC
NA	TRBV7-8	NA	TRBJ1-4	CASSLDRLTNEKLFF	TGTGCCAGCAGCTTAGACAGGTTAACTAATGAAAAACTGTTTTTT
TRBD1	TRBV15	NA	TRBJ1-2	CATSRDLQGFVGGYTF	TGTGCCACCAGCAGAGATCTACAGGGGTTTGTTGGTGGCTACACCTTC
TRBD1	TRBV5-1	NA	TRBJ1-2	CASSEGARYGYTF	TGCGCCAGCAGCGAGGGGGCGCGGTATGGCTACACCTTC
TRBD1	TRBV25-1	NA	TRBJ1-1	CASSGTGIRHMNTEAFF	TGTGCCAGCAGTGGGACAGGGATCCGTCACATGAACACTGAAGCTTTCTTT
NA	TRBV18	NA	TRBJ1-5	CASSPVTGDNQPQHF	TGTGCCAGCTCACCCGTGACAGGTGACAATCAGCCCCAGCATTTT
TRBD1	TRBV24-1	once	TRBJ2-3	CATSGTGTGYRDTQYF	TGTGCCACCAGTGGTACCGGGACAGGGTATAGGGATACGCAGTATTTT
NA	TRBV11-2	NA	TRBJ1-5	CASSLNSINQPQHF	TGTGCCAGCAGCTTAAACAGCATAAATCAGCCCCAGCATTTT
NA	TRBV18	NA	TRBJ2-5	CASSPWTAQETQYF	TGTGCCAGCTCACCCTGGACAGCCCAAGAGACCCAGTACTTC
NA	TRBV21-1	NA	TRBJ2-5	CASSKGKGGQGKETQYF	TGTGCCAGCAGCAAAGGGAAGGGCGGACAGGGGAAAGAGACCCAGTACTTC
TRBD1	TRBV5-4	NA	TRBJ1-1	CASSFSGTGNTEAFF	TGTGCCAGCAGCTTTTCCGGGACAGGGAACACTGAAGCTTTCTTT
TRBD1	TRBV13	NA	TRBJ2-2	CASSGNIRGRGGELFF	TGTGCCAGCAGCGGGAATATCAGGGGGCGCGGCGGGGAGCTGTTTTTT
NA	TRBV7-8	NA	TRBJ1-6	CASSLGRNSPLHF	TGTGCCAGCAGTTTAGGGAGGAATTCACCCCTCCACTTT
NA	TRBV23-1	NA	TRBJ1-2	CASSRPPGLFKGGYTF	TGCGCCAGCAGTCGGCCCCCGGGATTATTTAAGGGTGGCTACACCTTC
NA	TRBV28	once	TRBJ1-3	CASSLVDRSSGNTIYF	TGTGCCAGCAGTTTGGTGGACAGAAGCTCTGGAAACACCATATATTTT
NA	TRBV7-3	NA	TRBJ2-1	CASSLSPQMNEQFF	TGTGCCAGCAGCTTAAGCCCCCAGATGAATGAGCAGTTCTTC
NA	TRBV6-6	once	TRBJ1-1	CASSPRQGFNTEAFF	TGTGCCAGCAGTCCCCGGCAGGGGTTTAACACTGAAGCTTTCTTT
NA	TRBV2	NA	TRBJ1-6	CASTEARASSYNSPLHF	TGTGCCAGCACTGAAGCCAGGGCTAGCTCCTATAATTCACCCCTCCACTTT
NA	TRBV2	NA	TRBJ2-5	CASSYRTDHELTRKTQYF	TGTGCCAGCAGTTATCGCACAGATCACGAGCTAACCCGGAAGACCCAGTACTTC
NA	TRBV2	NA	TRBJ1-4	CANSEQNGEKLFF	TGTGCCAACAGTGAACAGAACGGGGAAAAACTGTTTTTT
NA	TRBV6-6	NA	TRBJ1-5	CASSPSWGGQSNQPQHF	TGTGCCAGCAGTCCCTCCTGGGGCGGCCAGAGCAATCAGCCCCAGCATTTT
NA	TRBV2	NA	TRBJ1-5	CASNRALRQPQHF	TGTGCCAGTAACAGGGCCTTAAGGCAGCCCCAGCATTTT
NA	TRBV11-2	few	TRBJ1-3	CASSSPNLRQVENTIYF	TGTGCCAGCAGCTCGCCAAACCTTCGACAGGTTGAAAACACCATATATTTT
NA	TRBV6-6	few	TRBJ1-4	CASRKTATNEKLFF	TGTGCCAGCAGAAAGACAGCAACTAATGAAAAACTGTTTTTT
NA	TRBV21-1	NA	TRBJ2-1	CASSRTCLLAGGPGNEQFF	TGTGCCAGCAGCAGGACCTGCCTACTAGCGGGGGGGCCGGGCAATGAGCAGTTCTTC
NA	TRBV19	NA	TRBJ1-5	CASSKTPRDTGNQPQHF	TGTGCCAGTAGTAAGACGCCCCGGGACACAGGCAATCAGCCCCAGCATTTT